This T cell receptor beta chain was captured by sequencing in a study of cytomegalovirus exposure and HLA in healthy donors. This CDR3 has 17 residues. Trimming at V came to 6 bases and at J to 1 base, leaving 11 bases not matched to a gene. CDR1 is LNHDA, CDR2 SQIVND, per germline (reference sequence). This PCR relied on a set of 60 Vbeta primers and 13 Jbeta primers. Measured with immunoSEQ multiplex PCR; TCRdb has only the in-frame clones, and not every one. The table shows approximately 200,000 clones, with about 81% occurring only once. This sequence originates from a woman aged 50 to 65 in good health and CMV-seropositive. What was sequenced was PBMCs. The chain links TRBV19 to TRBJ2-3; 9 bases fit TRBD2. Here the CDR3 reads CASRTLAGPQRTDTQYF. For the CDR3, the DNA is TGTGCCAGTAGAACCCTAGCGGGGCCTCAGCGCACAGATACGCAGTATTTT.